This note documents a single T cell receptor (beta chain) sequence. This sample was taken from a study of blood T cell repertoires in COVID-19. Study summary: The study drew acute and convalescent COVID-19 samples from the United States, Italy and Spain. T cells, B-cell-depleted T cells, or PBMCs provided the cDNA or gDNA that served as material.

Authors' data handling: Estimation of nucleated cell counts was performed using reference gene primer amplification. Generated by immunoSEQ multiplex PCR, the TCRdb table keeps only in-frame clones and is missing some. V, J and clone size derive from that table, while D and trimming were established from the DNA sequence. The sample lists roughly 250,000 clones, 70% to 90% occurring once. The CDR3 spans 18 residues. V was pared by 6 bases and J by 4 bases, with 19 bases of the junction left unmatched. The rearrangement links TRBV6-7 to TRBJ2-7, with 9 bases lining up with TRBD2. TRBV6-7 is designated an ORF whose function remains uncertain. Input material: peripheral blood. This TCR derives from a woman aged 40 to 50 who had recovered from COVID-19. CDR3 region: CASRGRLAGPSPAYEQYF. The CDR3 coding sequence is TGTGCCAGCAGGGGCAGGCTAGCGGGGCCGAGCCCAGCATACGAGCAGTACTTC.